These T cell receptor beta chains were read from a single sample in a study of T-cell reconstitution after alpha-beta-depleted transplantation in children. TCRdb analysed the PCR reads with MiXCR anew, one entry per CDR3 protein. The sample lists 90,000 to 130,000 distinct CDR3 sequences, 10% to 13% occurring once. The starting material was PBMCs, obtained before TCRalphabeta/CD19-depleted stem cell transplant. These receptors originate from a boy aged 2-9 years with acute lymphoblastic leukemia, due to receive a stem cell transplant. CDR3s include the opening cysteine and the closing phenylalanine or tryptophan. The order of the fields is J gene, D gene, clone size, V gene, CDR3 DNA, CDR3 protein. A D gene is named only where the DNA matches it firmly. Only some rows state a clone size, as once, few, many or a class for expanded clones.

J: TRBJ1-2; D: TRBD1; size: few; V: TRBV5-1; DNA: TGCGCCAGCAGCTTGGGTTTACAGGGGATGTACGATGGCTACACCTTC; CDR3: CASSLGLQGMYDGYTF
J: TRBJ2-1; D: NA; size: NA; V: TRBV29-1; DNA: TGCAGCGTTGAGCGGGCCCCTTGGGATGAGCAGTTCTTC; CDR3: CSVERAPWDEQFF
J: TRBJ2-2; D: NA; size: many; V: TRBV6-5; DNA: TGTGCCAGCAGTTTTAGTGGAAACACCGGGGAGCTGTTTTTT; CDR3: CASSFSGNTGELFF
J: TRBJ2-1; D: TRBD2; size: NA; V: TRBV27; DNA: TGTGCCAGCAGCCTGACTAGCGGAACCAATGAGCAGTTCTTC; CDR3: CASSLTSGTNEQFF
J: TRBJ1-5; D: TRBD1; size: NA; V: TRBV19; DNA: TGTGCCAGTAGTATACAGGGGGTATCGAATCAGCCCCAGCATTTT; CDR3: CASSIQGVSNQPQHF
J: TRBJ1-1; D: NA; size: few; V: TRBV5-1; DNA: TGCGCCAGCAGGGGCGGCCTCAGACTCCCTGAAGCTTTCTTT; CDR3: CASRGGLRLPEAFF
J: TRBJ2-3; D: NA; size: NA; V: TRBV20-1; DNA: TGCAGTGCTAGCGGGGAGAAGCGCACAGATACGCAGTATTTT; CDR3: CSASGEKRTDTQYF
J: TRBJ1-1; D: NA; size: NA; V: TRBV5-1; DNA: TGCGCCAGCAGCTCGGACGTAACTCGGGACACTGAAGCTTTCTTT; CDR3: CASSSDVTRDTEAFF
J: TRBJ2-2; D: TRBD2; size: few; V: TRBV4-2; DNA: TGTGCCAGCAGCGATGTAGGAGCGGGAGGGAGAGGCACCGGGGAGCTGTTTTTT; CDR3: CASSDVGAGGRGTGELFF
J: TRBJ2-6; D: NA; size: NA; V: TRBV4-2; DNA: TGTGCCAGCAGCCCTTACCGAGAAAAAATCTCTGGGGCCAACGTCCTGACTTTC; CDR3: CASSPYREKISGANVLTF
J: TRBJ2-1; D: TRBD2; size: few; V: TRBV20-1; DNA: TGCAGTGCGCCCACCTCACAAGCGGGAGGGAGAAATGAGCAGTTCTTC; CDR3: CSAPTSQAGGRNEQFF